This TCR beta chain comes out of a study of blood T cells in healthy people across ages. Turning to the study itself: Template switching recovered approximately one barcoded beta molecule for every two T cells.

Then a second PCR, running roughly 7 to 11 cycles, was carried out with a sample-barcoded 5' primer and a J-beta primer mix. Each CDR3 protein is one row after TCRdb ran MiXCR on the 5' RACE reads. The sample has around 1,500,000 distinct CDR3 sequences; roughly 27% are singletons. With regard to this clonotype: Its antigen is as yet unknown.

Healthy Caucasians from Russia aged roughly 6 to 95 served as donors. At least 6.5 million PBMCs were isolated per sample. General study results and limits: Roughly linearly, TCR beta diversity per million T cells fell as age increased.

Sequenced input: blood. This receptor was obtained from a woman aged 25 to 45 in good health.

CDR3 DNA: TGTGCCATCAGTGAGTCGGGGCAAAATAACTATGGCTACACCTTC. Translating it yields CAISESGQNNYGYTF. The V gene is TRBV10-3, the J gene TRBJ1-2, with a tentative D call TRBD1 (5 bases). CDR1 ENHRY and CDR2 SYGVKD come from the germline V gene. The CDR3 has 15 amino acids. V gave up 0 bases and J gave up 1 base, with 9 bases separating them.